The rows below give T cell receptor beta chains drawn from one sample of a study of cytomegalovirus exposure and HLA in healthy donors. Clones were read by immunoSEQ multiplex PCR, and TCRdb kept only the in-frame ones, dropping some. The data hold over 100,000 clones, with 81% observed a single time. The sequenced sample consisted of PBMCs. Every receptor here comes from a woman aged 30 to 39 in good health and CMV-seronegative. CDR3s include the opening cysteine and the closing phenylalanine or tryptophan.

CDR3: CASSLVRGSSDTQYF
V: TRBV5-6
length: 15
J: TRBJ2-3

CDR3: CASSDLAGGNTGELFF
V: TRBV6-4
length: 16
J: TRBJ2-2

CDR3: CASSLEGHYEQYF
V: TRBV19
length: 13
J: TRBJ2-7

CDR3: CAWALRRNGYTF
V: TRBV30
length: 12
J: TRBJ1-2

CDR3: CASSYPPGVGQPQHF
V: TRBV6-5
length: 15
J: TRBJ1-5

CDR3: CASSAVLGATGEQFF
V: TRBV6-4
length: 15
J: TRBJ2-1

CDR3: CASSAGSRPNSPLHF
V: TRBV6-5
length: 15
J: TRBJ1-6

CDR3: CASSPSLGAGYTF
V: TRBV9
length: 13
J: TRBJ1-2

CDR3: CASSKDFQETQYF
V: TRBV2
length: 13
J: TRBJ2-5

CDR3: CASSQGPEQFF
V: TRBV4-2
length: 11
J: TRBJ2-1

CDR3: CASSPRTGGGQPQHF
V: TRBV28
length: 15
J: TRBJ1-5

CDR3: CASSGYRVWDTQYF
V: TRBV25-1
length: 14
J: TRBJ2-3

CDR3: CSALGGNEQYF
V: TRBV20-1
length: 11
J: TRBJ2-7